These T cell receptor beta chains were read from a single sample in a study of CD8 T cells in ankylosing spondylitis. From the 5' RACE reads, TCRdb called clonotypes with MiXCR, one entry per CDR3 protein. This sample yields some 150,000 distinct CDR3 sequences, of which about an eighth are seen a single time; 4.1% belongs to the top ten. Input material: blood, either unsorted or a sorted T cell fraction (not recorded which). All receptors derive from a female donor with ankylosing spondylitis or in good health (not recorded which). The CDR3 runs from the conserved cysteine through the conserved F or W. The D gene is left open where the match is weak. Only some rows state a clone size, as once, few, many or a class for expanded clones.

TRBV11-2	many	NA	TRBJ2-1	CATLALSYNEQFF	TGTGCGACATTGGCCCTCTCCTACAATGAGCAGTTCTTC
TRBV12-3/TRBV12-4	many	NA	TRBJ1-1	CASSLGGGRTEAFF	TGTGCCAGCAGTTTGGGGGGTGGAAGAACTGAAGCTTTCTTT
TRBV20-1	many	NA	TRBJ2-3	CSAGTATQYF	TGCAGTGCCGGGACTGCAACGCAGTATTTT
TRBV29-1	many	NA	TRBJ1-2	CSVETQIKGGYTF	TGCAGCGTTGAAACTCAAATCAAGGGGGGCTACACCTTC
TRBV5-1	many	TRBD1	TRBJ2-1	CASSLGTGGNEQFF	TGCGCCAGCAGCTTAGGGACAGGGGGAAATGAGCAGTTCTTC
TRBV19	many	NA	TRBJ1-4	CASSMGSRSAEKLFF	TGTGCCAGTAGTATGGGGTCCCGATCGGCGGAAAAACTGTTTTTT
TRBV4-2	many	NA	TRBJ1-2	CASSQDSGRTNYGYTF	TGTGCCAGCAGCCAAGATAGCGGCAGAACTAACTATGGCTACACCTTC
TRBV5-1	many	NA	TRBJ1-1	CASSLQISRGNTEAFF	TGCGCCAGCAGCTTGCAGATATCTAGAGGGAACACTGAAGCTTTCTTT
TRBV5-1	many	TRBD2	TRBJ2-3	CASSLLAGGRPDTQYF	TGCGCCAGCAGCTTGCTAGCGGGAGGGAGGCCAGATACGCAGTATTTT
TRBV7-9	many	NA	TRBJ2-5	CASSFQLETQYF	TGTGCCAGCAGCTTTCAGTTGGAGACCCAGTACTTC
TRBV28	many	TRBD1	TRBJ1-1	CASSSLGTGNTEAFF	TGTGCCAGCAGTTCGCTAGGGACAGGGAACACTGAAGCTTTCTTT
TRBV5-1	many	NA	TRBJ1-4	CASSLQGDGEKLFF	TGCGCCAGCAGCTTGCAGGGAGATGGTGAAAAACTGTTTTTT
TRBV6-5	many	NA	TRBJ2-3	CASSYSRGGDTQYF	TGTGCCAGCAGTTACTCGAGGGGGGGAGATACGCAGTATTTT
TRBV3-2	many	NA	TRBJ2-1	CATLRQSGYNEQFF	TGTGCCACCTTAAGACAGTCCGGGTACAATGAGCAGTTCTTC
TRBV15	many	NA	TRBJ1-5	CATSPYPGQPQHF	TGTGCCACCAGCCCTTACCCGGGCCAGCCCCAGCATTTT
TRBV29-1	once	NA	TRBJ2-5	CSVGANLETQYF	TGCAGCGTTGGGGCGAATCTAGAGACCCAGTACTTC
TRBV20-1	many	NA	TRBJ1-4	CSASSGLNNEKLFF	TGCAGTGCTAGTTCGGGGCTTAACAATGAAAAACTGTTTTTT
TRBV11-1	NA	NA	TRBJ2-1	CASSLARGNEQFF	TGTGCCAGCAGCTTAGCGCGGGGCAATGAGCAGTTCTTC
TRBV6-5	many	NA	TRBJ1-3	CASSYRTVEGNTIYF	TGTGCCAGCAGTTACCGGACGGTCGAAGGAAACACCATATATTTT
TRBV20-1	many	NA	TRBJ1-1	CSVKGGDTEPFF	TGCAGTGTTAAGGGCGGAGACACTGAACCTTTCTTT
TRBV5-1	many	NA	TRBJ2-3	CASSPLPGAGRADTQYF	TGCGCCAGCAGCCCTCTACCCGGGGCGGGAAGGGCAGATACGCAGTATTTT
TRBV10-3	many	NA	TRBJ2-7	CAISDMGGTYEQYF	TGTGCCATCAGTGATATGGGGGGCACCTACGAGCAGTACTTC
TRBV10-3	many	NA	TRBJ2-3	CAISDLADTQYF	TGTGCCATCAGTGATCTAGCAGATACGCAGTATTTT
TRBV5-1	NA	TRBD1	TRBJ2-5	CASSLTGGRGETQYF	TGCGCCAGCAGCTTAACAGGGGGCCGCGGGGAGACCCAGTACTTC
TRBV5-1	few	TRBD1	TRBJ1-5	CASSWGTGDQPQHF	TGCGCCAGCAGCTGGGGGACAGGGGATCAGCCCCAGCATTTT
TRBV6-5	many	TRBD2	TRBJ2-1	CASSSLAGSYNEQFF	TGTGCCAGCAGTTCCTTAGCGGGATCCTACAATGAGCAGTTCTTC